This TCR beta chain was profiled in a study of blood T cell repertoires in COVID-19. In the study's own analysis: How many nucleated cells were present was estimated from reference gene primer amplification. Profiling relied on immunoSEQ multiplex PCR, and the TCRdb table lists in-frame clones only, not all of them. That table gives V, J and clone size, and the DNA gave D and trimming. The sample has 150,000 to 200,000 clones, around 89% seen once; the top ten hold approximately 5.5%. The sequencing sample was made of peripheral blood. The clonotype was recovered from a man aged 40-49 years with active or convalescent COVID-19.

CDR3 DNA: TGCGCCAGCAGCGTGAGGGCGACTATTTACGAGCAGTACTTC. Protein product: CASSVRATIYEQYF. The J gene is TRBJ2-7, the V gene TRBV5-1, with D maybe TRBD2 (5 bases). Germline V gene lookup returns CDR1 SGHRS and CDR2 YFSETQ. The CDR3 totals 14 residues. V was pared by 4 bases and J by 4 bases, with 15 bases between.